Presented here are 18 T cell receptor beta chains from one specimen sequenced in a study of blood T cells in healthy people across ages. A sample-barcoded 5' primer and a J-beta primer mix were used in a second PCR of roughly 7 to 11 cycles. TCRdb analysed the 5' RACE reads with MiXCR anew, one entry per CDR3 protein. The repertoire holds hundreds of thousands of distinct CDR3 sequences, with about 28% as singletons. Sequenced sample: blood. The receptors derive from a woman of 80 years or more in good health.

This clonotype was detected ten times or more. The V gene is TRBV21-1, the J gene TRBJ1-2; TRBD1 is the table's D call, not checked against the DNA. TRBV21-1 is a pseudogene locus. The CDR3 totals 14 residues. The CDR3 loop is CASSRPRRGGGYTF. Written as DNA, the CDR3 is TGTGCCAGCAGCCGTCCCCGTAGGGGCGGGGGCTACACCTTC.

This chain joins TRBV20-1 and TRBJ2-1; D not resolved. The CDR3 sequence is 16 residues long. The V gene lost 3 bases and the J gene lost 2 bases, with 17 bases spanning the gap. Germline loops: CDR1 DFQATT, CDR2 SNEGSKA (reference sequence). CDR3 protein: CSASPSGAAAYNEQFF. Here the CDR3 DNA reads TGCAGTGCTAGTCCGTCGGGCGCCGCGGCCTACAATGAGCAGTTCTTC.

Of note for this clonotype: A much bigger clone sits one base away, suggesting this may be a read error. This chain's CDR3 is CASSRPMGGGETQYF. CDR3 DNA: TGTGCCAGCAGTCGGCCTATGGGGGGCGGAGAGACCCAGTACTTC. The chain employs TRBV5-6 and TRBJ2-4; tentatively, D is TRBD1 or TRBD2 (6 bases each). The better agreement between TRBJ2-5 and the DNA end casts doubt on the J call. This CDR3 region has 15 residues. CDR1 and CDR2 (germline): SGHDT, YYEEEE.

The V and J genes are TRBV15 and TRBJ2-2; the D is unclear. The V end lost 0 bases, the J end lost 4 bases, and 6 bases lay between the germline ends. The germline V gene has CDR1 LNHNV and CDR2 YYDKDF (reference sequence). The CDR3 length is 14 residues. CDR3 residues: CATSREGSTGELFF. CDR3 coding DNA: TGTGCCACCAGCAGAGAGGGGTCCACCGGGGAGCTGTTTTTT.

This sequence joins TRBV6-5 and TRBJ1-1, with TRBD1 as a possible D gene (5 bases). V lost 6 bases to trimming and J lost 1 base, with 9 bases between them. Germline V CDR1 and CDR2: MNHEY, SVGAGI. This CDR3 has 13 amino acids. The CDR3 nucleotides read TGTGCCAGCAGGGACACGAGGAACACTGAAGCTTTCTTT. This sequence encodes CASRDTRNTEAFF.

Points on this clonotype: Being one base from a much bigger clone, this may be a read error. The CDR3 DNA follows: TGTGCCAGCAGCTTGGCCACCGAGGCGGGAGGCATTCGGTACTTC. Translation: CASSLATEAGGIRYF. The gene calls are TRBV5-6 and TRBJ2-4; 8 bases line up with TRBD2. The CDR3 sequence is 15 residues long. The germline CDR1 and CDR2 sequences are SGHDT and YYEEEE.

In this sample, this clonotype turned up many times. The V call is TRBV21-1, the J call TRBJ2-7; the D call of TRBD2 is as the table states it, not checked on the DNA. TRBV21-1 is flagged as a pseudogene. The CDR3 is made up of 14 amino acids. CDR3 DNA: TGTGCCAGCAGCAAGAGGGCCAGCACCTACGAGCAGTACTTC. It encodes CASSKRASTYEQYF.

V gene TRBV5-1 combines with J gene TRBJ1-1; D is unclear. Germline V gives CDR1 SGHRS, CDR2 YFSETQ. V shed 0 bases and J shed 8 bases, with 11 bases lying between them. The CDR3 totals 13 residues. The CDR3 spells CASSLGRGMEAFF. The CDR3 coding sequence is TGCGCCAGCAGCTTGGGCAGAGGGATGGAAGCTTTCTTT.

This clonotype was seen ten or more times. The V call is TRBV20-1, the J call TRBJ2-7; 11 positions agree with TRBD2. This CDR3 region has 15 residues. Losses at the gene ends were 5 bases for V and 6 bases for J; bases not matched to a gene: 12. In germline, CDR1 is DFQATT, CDR2 SNEGSKA (reference sequence). CDR3 DNA: TGCAGTGCTCACAGGGGGGGGACTAGCGGTTTCGAGCAGTACTTC. It is translated as CSAHRGGTSGFEQYF.

This clonotype was counted ten times or more. This sequence joins TRBV29-1 and TRBJ1-2; perhaps TRBD1 as D (5 bases). The CDR3 loop spans 12 amino acids. The ends were cut back, 2 bases at V and 8 bases at J, with 12 bases in the middle. From germline, CDR1 is SQVTM and CDR2 ANQGSEA. CDR3 coding DNA: TGCAGCGTTGAACAGGGAGTAAGCGGCTACACCTTC. Residues: CSVEQGVSGYTF.

This clonotype has only a few counts. As DNA, the CDR3 is TGCGCCAGCAGCCCCGAGGGGGCGATCCGCTATGGCTACACCTTC. This translates into CASSPEGAIRYGYTF. The rearrangement joins TRBV5-1 to TRBJ1-2; 7 bases map to TRBD1. The germline CDR1 and CDR2 sequences are SGHRS and YFSETQ. With V trimmed by 4 bases and J by 4 bases, 10 bases remained unmatched. The CDR3 spans 15 residues.

About this clonotype itself: This may be a read error, as it is one base from a much larger clone. V gene TRBV7-2 combines with J gene TRBJ2-4; TRBD2 agrees at 7 bases. From germline, CDR1 is SGHTA and CDR2 FQGNSA. CDR3 size: 15 residues. This CDR3 reads CANSQRGGRFVEQYF. In DNA, the CDR3 is TGTGCCAACAGCCAGCGCGGGGGACGCTTCGTGGAGCAGTACTTC. Based on the CDR3 plus reference TRBV7-2 and TRBJ2-4, the full variable domain is GAGVSQSPSNKVTEKGKDVELRCDPISGHTALYWYRQSLGQGLEFLIYFQGNSAPDKSGLPSDRFSAERTGGSVSTLTIQRTQQEDSAVYLCANSQRGGRFVEQYFGAGTRLSVL.

This clonotype showed up many times. V usage is TRBV27 and J usage is TRBJ2-3; D is perhaps TRBD1 (5 bases). Germline CDR1 and CDR2: MNHEY and SMNVEV (reference sequence). V was pared by 10 bases and J by 1 base, with 12 bases between. The CDR3 extends over 13 amino acids. The CDR3 reads CATQLRGTDTQYF. The CDR3 nucleotides are TGTGCCACCCAGCTCAGGGGCACAGATACGCAGTATTTT.

This chain links TRBV30 with TRBJ1-1; D is uncertain. The CDR3 totals 13 residues. CDR1 is GTSNPN, CDR2 SVGIG, per germline (reference sequence). Trimming pared 4 bases from V and 0 bases from J, leaving 9 bases between. CDR3 sequence (DNA): TGTGCCTGGACAGTAACTATGAACACTGAAGCTTTCTTT. Protein sequence: CAWTVTMNTEAFF.

This clonotype has a count of ten or more. The gene calls are TRBV7-9 and TRBJ2-3; 10 bases fit TRBD2. The germline gives CDR1 SEHNR, CDR2 FQNEAQ (reference sequence). CDR3 length: 15 residues. V shed 3 bases and J 3 bases; nucleotides not matched to a gene: 3. This chain's CDR3 is CASSLGTSVTDTQYF. Written as DNA, the CDR3 is TGTGCCAGCAGCTTGGGGACTAGCGTAACAGATACGCAGTATTTT.

Ten or more counts support this clonotype. The chain is built from TRBV20-1 and TRBJ1-6, with D possibly matching TRBD1 (5 bases). Germline CDR1 and CDR2: DFQATT and SNEGSKA (reference sequence). The V end lost 0 bases, the J end lost 10 bases, and 25 bases lay between the germline ends. The length of the CDR3 is 18 residues. The CDR3 region is CSARDNPGQGGKNSPLHF. The CDR3 DNA is TGCAGTGCTAGAGATAACCCGGGGCAGGGAGGGAAAAACTCACCCCTCCACTTT.

This clonotype appeared many times. This chain connects TRBV15 to TRBJ1-1; D unclear. V was trimmed by 5 bases and J by 4 bases, leaving 14 bases between them. Germline values: CDR1 LNHNV, CDR2 YYDKDF (reference sequence). The CDR3 sequence is 14 residues long. The CDR3 nucleotides are TGTGCCACCAGCTTTACGGTAGTAAGCACTGAAGCTTTCTTT. Its protein product is CATSFTVVSTEAFF.

For this clonotype: This may be a read error: a much more frequent sequence differs by one nucleotide. This chain joins TRBV20-1 and TRBJ1-6; TRBD1 matches at 7 bases. V lost 5 bases and J lost 11; bases outside the gene matches: 21. CDR1 is DFQATT and CDR2 is SNEGSKA in the germline V gene (reference sequence). The length of the CDR3 is 17 residues. CDR3 coding DNA: TGCAGTGCTTTTCCAATCGACAGGGACGGCTCCAATCCACCCCTCCACTTT. This translates into CSAFPIDRDGSNPPLHF.